A single sample gave rise to the 15 T cell receptor beta chains below, sequenced in a study of CD8+ T cells in alopecia areata. Treatment of the sample: oral pan-JAK inhibitor, 5-10 mg twice daily. Extracted RNA was reverse transcribed, and the resulting cDNA served as sequencing template. Using immunoSEQ multiplex PCR, the repertoire was profiled, and TCRdb retains in-frame clones only, with some absent. The table shows about 170,000 clones, with 58% occurring only once. Sequencing used CD4+ T cells sorted from blood, obtained at approximately week 60, from a patient treated with tofacitinib. The source of these receptors is a human donor with alopecia areata.

This sequence joins TRBV30 and TRBJ2-3; D perhaps matches TRBD1 (6 bases). Trimming removed 2 bases at V and 1 base at J, with 16 bases between. The germline gives CDR1 GTSNPN, CDR2 SVGIG (reference sequence). The CDR3 is 16 amino acids. This CDR3 is CAWSPSGVTGTDTQYF. The CDR3 nucleotides read TGTGCCTGGAGTCCTTCAGGGGTTACAGGCACAGATACGCAGTATTTT.

This clone was counted a few times. The CDR3 protein is CASSLEGPGADNEQFF. The CDR3 region has the DNA TGTGCCAGCAGCTTAGAGGGGCCAGGGGCGGACAATGAGCAGTTCTTC. The chain recombines TRBV11-2 with TRBJ2-1, with D tentatively TRBD1 (6 bases). Trimming removed 0 bases at V and 5 bases at J, with 14 bases between. The germline V gene encodes CDR1 SGHAT and CDR2 FQNNGV. The CDR3 has 16 amino acids.

V gene TRBV5-6 combines with J gene TRBJ1-2; unclear D gene. The V and J ends lost 2 bases and 4 bases respectively, with 15 bases between them. CDR1 SGHDT and CDR2 YYEEEE come from the germline V gene. The CDR3 spans 15 residues. The CDR3 spells CASSLPFAGSYGYTF. The CDR3 region has the DNA TGTGCCAGCAGCTTACCCTTTGCGGGTAGCTATGGCTACACCTTC.

This clone ranks as medium-sized (0.01 to 0.1%). The V and J genes are TRBV10-3 and TRBJ1-5; the match to TRBD1 covers 7 bases. The CDR3 length is 19 residues. Trimming cost V 2 bases and J 3 bases; bases outside gene matches: 16. CDR1 and CDR2 (germline): ENHRY, SYGVKD. In DNA form, the CDR3 reads TGTGCCATCAGTGAGCTCGGTACACCGCAGACAGGGAACAATCAGCCCCAGCATTTT. It yields the protein CAISELGTPQTGNNQPQHF.

About this clone itself: This CDR3 is also generated by other DNA sequences in the sample. The chain uses TRBV29-1 and TRBJ2-5, with D perhaps matching TRBD1 (6 bases). The germline CDR1 and CDR2 sequences are SQVTM and ANQGSEA. This CDR3 has 11 residues. The germline V and J ends were trimmed by 4 bases and 4 bases, with 7 bases remaining between them. CDR3 nucleotide sequence: TGCAGCGTTGGCAGGGGAGAGACCCAGTACTTC. Translation gives CSVGRGETQYF.

The rearrangement links TRBV19 to TRBJ1-6; 9 bases align to TRBD1. This CDR3 is built from 13 residues. From germline, CDR1 is LNHDA and CDR2 SQIVND (reference sequence). The V gene end was trimmed by 9 bases and the J gene end by 9 bases; junction bases not matched to a gene: 6. This CDR3 is CASRGTGSSPLHF. In nucleotides, the CDR3 is TGTGCCAGCCGTGGGACAGGGAGTTCACCCCTCCACTTT.

This clone was found a few times. This chain links TRBV6-1 with TRBJ1-5, with 8 bases identical to TRBD1. J lost 0 bases, V lost 4 bases, and 5 bases had no gene match. Germline-derived CDR1 and CDR2 are MNHNS and SASEGT. CDR3 length: 16 amino acids. Here the CDR3 reads CASSAWTGNSNQPQHF. In nucleotides, the CDR3 is TGTGCCAGCAGTGCCTGGACAGGGAATAGCAATCAGCCCCAGCATTTT.

This chain joins TRBV5-5 and TRBJ1-5, with a tentative D call TRBD1 (5 bases). V dropped 0 bases and J dropped 7 bases, with 14 bases sitting between them. The germline CDR1 and CDR2 sequences are SGHKS and YYEKEE (reference sequence). The CDR3 contains 15 residues. As DNA, the CDR3 is TGTGCCAGCAGCTTGGGGGGGATGGTTGAGCAGCCCCAGCATTTT. Amino acid sequence: CASSLGGMVEQPQHF.

The chain has TRBV29-1 and TRBJ1-1; D is uncertain. There are 11 residues in the CDR3. The germline V and J ends were trimmed by 1 base and 7 bases, with 7 bases remaining between them. CDR1 is SQVTM and CDR2 is ANQGSEA in the germline V gene. CDR3 DNA sequence: TGCAGCGTTGAAGGTGCTTATGAAGCTTTCTTT. Translating gives CSVEGAYEAFF.

The gene calls are TRBV25-1 and TRBJ1-6; 9 bases agree with TRBD1. This CDR3 has 15 amino acids. The trim removed 1 base at V and 10 bases at J, leaving 5 bases unmatched. Germline CDR1 MGHDK, CDR2 SYGVNS. This CDR3 is CASSEWGQGNSPLHF. In DNA form, the CDR3 reads TGTGCCAGCAGTGAATGGGGACAGGGAAACTCACCCCTCCACTTT.

The chain is built from TRBV10-3 and TRBJ1-2; weak D call: TRBD1 (6 bases). Trimming removed 3 bases from V and 5 bases from J, with 13 bases in between. Looked up from germline, CDR1 is ENHRY and CDR2 is SYGVKD. The CDR3 contains 14 residues. CDR3: CAISEAGTLYGYTF. In DNA, the CDR3 is TGTGCCATCAGTGAAGCCGGGACACTATATGGCTACACCTTC.

V gene TRBV20-1 combines with J gene TRBJ2-5; D remains ambiguous. The CDR3 is 11 amino acids. Trimming cost V 4 bases and J 5 bases, with 8 bases left between them. Germline-derived CDR1 and CDR2 are DFQATT and SNEGSKA (reference sequence). CDR3 coding DNA: TGCAGTGCTATTAATGGGGAGACCCAGTACTTC. Residues: CSAINGETQYF.

This chain uses TRBV5-1 with TRBJ1-1; tentative D call: TRBD1 (6 bases). Germline loops: CDR1 SGHRS, CDR2 YFSETQ. The CDR3 spans 18 residues. The V and J ends lost 0 bases and 0 bases respectively, with 18 bases between them. Here the CDR3 reads CASSLVMGRGKVNTEAFF. For the CDR3, the DNA is TGCGCCAGCAGCTTGGTCATGGGAAGGGGGAAGGTGAACACTGAAGCTTTCTTT.

The table lists this clone with a few counts. The chain joins TRBV27 to TRBJ2-5; D is perhaps TRBD1 (6 bases). Trimming left V 5 bases short and J 1 base short, with 14 bases between. CDR3 length: 15 residues. Germline V lookup: CDR1 MNHEY, CDR2 SMNVEV (reference sequence). This chain's CDR3 is CASSVRDTFQETQYF. As DNA, the CDR3 is TGTGCCAGCAGTGTCCGGGACACCTTCCAAGAGACCCAGTACTTC.

This clone was recorded only once. This chain links TRBV7-6 with TRBJ2-7; D is possibly TRBD1 or TRBD2 (5 bases each). Per the germline V gene, CDR1 is SGHVS and CDR2 is FNYEAQ. Trimming pared 3 bases from V and 0 bases from J, leaving 12 bases between. CDR3 length: 15 residues. DNA of the CDR3: TGTGCCAGCAGCTTGGAGGACATACCCTCCTACGAGCAGTACTTC. It translates to CASSLEDIPSYEQYF.